These 7 T cell receptor beta chains were all obtained from the same sample, sequenced in a study of T cells in Graves' hyperthyroidism and ophthalmopathy. Regions amplified from RNA transcripts were the TCR beta CDR3 regions. The primer set for the first-round RT-PCR of the TCR CDR3 was HTBI. Each CDR3 protein is one row after TCRdb ran MiXCR on the multiplex PCR reads. This table holds around 290,000 distinct CDR3 sequences, approximately 15% found once. Sequenced sample: blood. The origin of the receptors is a woman in her sixties with Graves' ophthalmopathy.

The chain combines TRBV6-2 or TRBV6-3 with TRBJ2-5, with D tentatively TRBD1 (6 bases). Germline-derived CDR1 and CDR2 are MNHEY and SVGEGT. The CDR3 runs to 13 residues. The V gene lost 6 bases and the J gene lost 6 bases, with 14 bases spanning the gap. CDR3 in DNA: TGTGCCAGCAGCCCCGGGACATTGCAGACCCAGTACTTC. Translated, it gives CASSPGTLQTQYF.

This clonotype was seen repeatedly, ten times or more. This chain links TRBV2 with TRBJ2-1; 8 positions agree with TRBD2. The germline CDR1 and CDR2 sequences are SNHLY and FYNNEI. This CDR3 spans 15 amino acids. V gave up 8 bases and J gave up 6 bases; unmatched junction bases: 12. CDR3 in DNA: TGTGCCAGCGGGCTGCTGGGGGCGGGAGGCAATGAGCAGTTCTTC. This translates into CASGLLGAGGNEQFF.

For this clonotype: A much larger clone differs from this one at a single base, so this may be a read error. The rearrangement links TRBV11-1 to TRBJ2-7, with D possibly being TRBD2 (5 bases). Germline assignment: CDR1 SGHAT and CDR2 FQDESV (reference sequence). This CDR3 is 16 amino acids long. CDR3 in amino acids: CASGLAEGPSSYEQYF. CDR3 coding DNA: TGTGCCAGCGGCTTAGCTGAGGGCCCTAGCTCCTACGAGCAGTACTTC.

This clonotype was seen at least ten times. V usage is TRBV18 and J usage is TRBJ2-1; 8 nucleotides agree with TRBD1. Germline loops: CDR1 KGHSH, CDR2 LQKENI. V lost 1 base to trimming and J lost 4 bases; unmatched junction nucleotides: 0. CDR3 length equals 14 residues. The CDR3 nucleotides are TGTGCCAGCTCACCACGGACAGGGTACAATGAGCAGTTCTTC. Its protein product is CASSPRTGYNEQFF.

This clonotype showed up just a few times. This rearrangement joins TRBV6-5 to TRBJ2-7; possible D gene TRBD1, 5 bases. The CDR3 contains 15 residues. With 2 bases removed from V and 2 bases from J, the gap between germline ends came to 13 bases. The germline CDR1 and CDR2 sequences are MNHEY and SVGAGI. CDR3 coding DNA: TGTGCCAGCAGTTACGATCAGGGAAATACCTACGAGCAGTACTTC. It is translated as CASSYDQGNTYEQYF.

This chain connects TRBV20-1 to TRBJ2-3, with no clear D. CDR3 length: 12 residues. In germline, CDR1 is DFQATT, CDR2 SNEGSKA (reference sequence). Trimming stripped 5 bases from V and 2 bases from J, with 8 bases between. Here the CDR3 DNA reads TGCAGTGCTGCGGAGCTCACAGATACGCAGTATTTT. As protein: CSAAELTDTQYF.

This clonotype was seen repeatedly, ten times or more. The V call is TRBV12-3 or TRBV12-4, the J call TRBJ1-6, with 9 bases matching TRBD1. The junction had 13 bases not matched to a gene; V was cut back by 6 bases and J by 7 bases. This CDR3 spans 17 amino acids. The CDR3 is CASRAGTGNPTNSPLHF. The CDR3 nucleotides read TGTGCCAGCAGGGCCGGGACAGGGAACCCTACAAATTCACCCCTCCACTTT.